The clone carrying this T cell receptor beta chain was seen repeatedly, ten times or more. No antigen is known for it. Using its own MiXCR run on the reads, TCRdb lists one record per CDR3 protein. Of roughly 280,000 distinct CDR3 sequences listed, less than 25% are singletons. This sample stems from a study of T cell repertoires in cytomegalovirus infection. General study results and limits: Carriers of CMV plus the relevant HLA were identified by cumulative public TCR beta family frequency.

The sequences come from cultured PBMCs, collected from culture after CMV antigen stimulation. This TCR derives from a human donor in good health (CMV status not recorded). Some clones in this sample may be carry-over from other donors' samples.

The CDR3 DNA sequence: TGTGCCAGCAGCTACTTAGCTAATGAGCAGTTCTTC. Its protein is CASSYLANEQFF. The chain recombines TRBV7-2 with TRBJ2-1; no clear D gene. The CDR3 extends over 12 amino acids. The V gene lost 4 bases and the J gene lost 7 bases, with 8 bases spanning the gap. Germline V gene data show CDR1 as SGHTA and CDR2 as FQGNSA. Filled out from reference TRBV7-2 and TRBJ2-1, the complete variable domain reads GAGVSQSPSNKVTEKGKDVELRCDPISGHTALYWYRQSLGQGLEFLIYFQGNSAPDKSGLPSDRFSAERTGGSVSTLTIQRTQQEDSAVYLCASSYLANEQFFGPGTRLTVL.